These T cell receptor beta chains were read from a single sample in a study of shared T cell receptors in the human thymus. The data were produced by immunoSEQ multiplex PCR, yet TCRdb's version contains in-frame clones alone and is incomplete. The table shows 500,000 to 750,000 clones, with roughly 90% occurring only once. These data were also filed under a second study, of human thymus T cells.

Sequencing input: thymocytes. The receptors stem from a boy in the first two years of life with a congenital heart defect. CDR3s include the opening cysteine and the closing phenylalanine or tryptophan. A D gene is named only where the DNA matches it firmly. Clone size appears in some rows only: once, few, many, or a class for an expanded clone.

J gene,D gene,V gene,clone size,CDR3 DNA,CDR3 protein
TRBJ1-1,TRBD1,TRBV6-5,-,TGTGCCAGCAGTTACTCGGACAGGCAAAGTACTGAAGCTTTCTTT,CASSYSDRQSTEAFF
TRBJ2-5,TRBD1,TRBV14,-,TGTGCCAGCAGCCCTAAACAGGGGGCAAATGGAGAGACCCAGTACTTC,CASSPKQGANGETQYF
TRBJ2-5,TRBD2,TRBV15,few,TGTGCCACCAGCAGAGAATCGAGACTAGCGGGAACCGACCAAGAGACCCAGTACTTC,CATSRESRLAGTDQETQYF
TRBJ2-2,-,TRBV4-2,-,TGTGCCAGCAGCCAGAGGAGCGGGGAGCTGTTTTTT,CASSQRSGELFF
TRBJ2-2,TRBD1,TRBV9,-,TGTGCCAGCAGCGTGGACAGGGTTGGGCCCGGGGAGCTGTTTTTT,CASSVDRVGPGELFF
TRBJ2-3,TRBD2,TRBV6-6,-,TGTGCCAGCAGGACCCCGGGACTAGCATCCCCAGATACGCAGTATTTT,CASRTPGLASPDTQYF
TRBJ2-1,TRBD2,TRBV5-1,-,TGCGCCAGCAGCTGGCCCTCGGCGGGAGAAGAGAATGAGCAGTTCTTC,CASSWPSAGEENEQFF
TRBJ2-7,TRBD1,TRBV12-5,-,TGTGCTAGTGGTTTGTCAGACAGGGGGATATACGAGCAGTACTTC,CASGLSDRGIYEQYF
TRBJ1-2,-,TRBV29-1,-,TGCAGCGTTGAGGCCGAGACAACCTATTATGGCTACACCTTC,CSVEAETTYYGYTF
TRBJ2-7,-,TRBV11-3,-,TGTGCCAGCAGCTTACGCTGGGACACCTCCTACGAGCAGTACTTC,CASSLRWDTSYEQYF
TRBJ2-7,TRBD2,TRBV5-1,-,TGCGCCAGCAGCTTCCCGACCGACGGACTAGCGGGTTTCTCCTACGAGCAGTACTTC,CASSFPTDGLAGFSYEQYF
TRBJ2-7,TRBD1,TRBV15,-,TGTGCCACCTCCATCGGACAGGTATTCGGCGAGCAGTACTTC,CATSIGQVFGEQYF
TRBJ2-5,-,TRBV4-1,-,TGCGCCAGCAGCCAAGATTATATGAAGGGGCACCCCAGCGAGACGGCCCAGTACTTC,CASSQDYMKGHPSETAQYF
TRBJ2-1,-,TRBV4-2,-,TGTGCCAGCAGCCAAGAGCTGGCAGGGCCCTACAATGAGCAGTTCTTC,CASSQELAGPYNEQFF